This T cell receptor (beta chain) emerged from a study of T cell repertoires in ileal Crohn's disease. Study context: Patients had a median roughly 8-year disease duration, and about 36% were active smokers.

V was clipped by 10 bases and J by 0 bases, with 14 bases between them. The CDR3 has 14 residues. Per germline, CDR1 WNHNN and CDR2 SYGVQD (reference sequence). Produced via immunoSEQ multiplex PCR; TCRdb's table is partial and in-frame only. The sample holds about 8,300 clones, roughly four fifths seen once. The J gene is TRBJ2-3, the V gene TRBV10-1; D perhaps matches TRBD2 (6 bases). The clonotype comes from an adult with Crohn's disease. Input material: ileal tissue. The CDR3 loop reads CATSRGTSTDTQYF. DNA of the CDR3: TGCGCCACCAGCAGAGGGACTAGCACAGATACGCAGTATTTT.